Listed below are T cell receptor beta chains from one sample, sequenced in a study of control samples from healthy donors and cancer patients. Only in-frame clones appear in the TCRdb table, and some are missing; sequencing was by immunoSEQ multiplex PCR. The sample comprises about 85,000 clones, around 90% of which are singletons, and 6% to 9.5% rests with the top ten. Material for sequencing was blood. The receptor source for this set is a woman in her sixties in good health. Both conserved end residues are part of each CDR3. Each record gives: CDR3 protein, CDR3 DNA, J gene, V gene, D gene, clone size. The D gene is left open where the match is weak. Not all rows give a size; the values are once, few, many and, for expanded clones, a class.

CDR3 protein: CASSLSRKETQYF
CDR3 DNA: TGTGCCAGCAGCTTAAGTAGGAAAGAGACCCAGTACTTC
J gene: TRBJ2-5
V gene: TRBV7-2
D gene: -
clone size: -

CDR3 protein: CASRSTGGNGYTF
CDR3 DNA: TGCGCCAGCAGGTCGACAGGGGGTAATGGCTACACCTTC
J gene: TRBJ1-2
V gene: TRBV5-1
D gene: TRBD1
clone size: -

CDR3 protein: CASATKETQYF
CDR3 DNA: TGTGCCAGCGCGACGAAAGAGACCCAGTACTTC
J gene: TRBJ2-5
V gene: TRBV2
D gene: -
clone size: -

CDR3 protein: CASNQEAVTYEQYF
CDR3 DNA: TGTGCCAGCAACCAAGAGGCGGTTACCTACGAGCAGTACTTC
J gene: TRBJ2-7
V gene: TRBV4-2
D gene: -
clone size: -

CDR3 protein: CASSREGTFPTGTDTQYF
CDR3 DNA: TGTGCCAGCTCACGAGAGGGGACCTTTCCAACGGGCACAGATACGCAGTATTTT
J gene: TRBJ2-3
V gene: TRBV18
D gene: -
clone size: -

CDR3 protein: CASSLRTGFYGYTF
CDR3 DNA: TGTGCCAGCAGTTTAAGGACAGGTTTCTATGGCTACACCTTC
J gene: TRBJ1-2
V gene: TRBV28
D gene: TRBD1
clone size: -

CDR3 protein: CASSQVGRNTGELFF
CDR3 DNA: TGCGCCAGCAGCCAAGTGGGGCGGAACACCGGGGAGCTGTTTTTT
J gene: TRBJ2-2
V gene: TRBV4-3
D gene: -
clone size: -

CDR3 protein: CASSPTSGSTDTQYF
CDR3 DNA: TGTGCCAGCTCACCGACGAGCGGGAGCACAGATACGCAGTATTTT
J gene: TRBJ2-3
V gene: TRBV18
D gene: -
clone size: once

CDR3 protein: CASSLGGRYNQPQHF
CDR3 DNA: TGTGCCAGCAGCTTAGGAGGACGGTACAATCAGCCCCAGCATTTT
J gene: TRBJ1-5
V gene: TRBV7-9
D gene: -
clone size: -

CDR3 protein: CASSFRDVNEQFF
CDR3 DNA: TGCGCCAGCAGCTTTCGGGACGTCAATGAGCAGTTCTTC
J gene: TRBJ2-1
V gene: TRBV4-1
D gene: -
clone size: -

CDR3 protein: CASSPMGSFGEQYF
CDR3 DNA: TGTGCCAGCTCACCAATGGGTAGCTTCGGCGAGCAGTACTTC
J gene: TRBJ2-7
V gene: TRBV18
D gene: -
clone size: -

CDR3 protein: CASSLNSYLWGYTF
CDR3 DNA: TGCGCCAGCAGCTTGAACAGCTACCTTTGGGGCTACACCTTC
J gene: TRBJ1-2
V gene: TRBV5-1
D gene: -
clone size: -

CDR3 protein: CASSPLGQLNTEAFF
CDR3 DNA: TGTGCCAGCTCACCATTGGGACAGCTGAACACTGAAGCTTTCTTT
J gene: TRBJ1-1
V gene: TRBV18
D gene: TRBD1
clone size: once

CDR3 protein: CASSQDTGDPREQYF
CDR3 DNA: TGCGCCAGCAGCCAAGATACGGGGGATCCCCGGGAGCAGTACTTC
J gene: TRBJ2-7
V gene: TRBV4-1
D gene: -
clone size: -

CDR3 protein: CAIRPTGIDGYTF
CDR3 DNA: TGTGCCATCAGACCGACAGGGATCGATGGCTACACCTTC
J gene: TRBJ1-2
V gene: TRBV10-3
D gene: TRBD1
clone size: -

CDR3 protein: CASRENSDTQYF
CDR3 DNA: TGTGCCAGCAGGGAAAATTCAGATACGCAGTATTTT
J gene: TRBJ2-3
V gene: TRBV2
D gene: -
clone size: -